The source of this TCR beta chain is a study of cytomegalovirus exposure and HLA in healthy donors. Per the germline V gene, CDR1 is SSHAT and CDR2 is FNYEAQ (reference sequence). This CDR3 is built from 12 residues. Study results and caveats: Later on, an analysis tied around 17,000 TCR beta sequences to HLA alleles at 0.05 false discovery rate. Common viral pathogens seemed, in a later analysis, to connect with several of the most significant clusters. In all likelihood, a cluster of highly shared sequence variants was a sequencing artifact.

This clone was found once. The antigen is unknown. The junction departs from germline at one end; a sequencing error may be responsible. The PCR made use of 60 Vbeta and 13 Jbeta primers. Profiling relied on immunoSEQ multiplex PCR, and the TCRdb table lists in-frame clones only, not all of them. Of approximately 180,000 clones listed, 84% are singletons. Sequenced: PBMCs. The source of this sequence is a girl aged 10-17 years in good health and CMV-seropositive. This sequence joins TRBV7-7 and TRBJ2-2; 7 nucleotides agree with TRBD1. The CDR3 DNA reads TGTGCTAGCAGCTCCCGACAGGGAGAGCTGTTTTTT. Translated, it gives CASSSRQGELFF.